Shown below are 10 T cell receptor beta chains from a single sample sequenced in a study of CD8 T cells in ankylosing spondylitis. General study points: For ankylosing spondylitis blood, a TCR beta motif of eight or nine highly homologous variants appeared characteristic.

In TCRdb, the 5' RACE reads were re-called with MiXCR into one record per CDR3 protein. The sample lists roughly 300,000 distinct CDR3 sequences; 6.5% to 10% were seen once. These receptors' targets are unknown. The material sequenced was blood, either unsorted or a sorted T cell fraction (not recorded which). The receptors here all came from a male donor with ankylosing spondylitis.

The chain employs TRBV27 and TRBJ1-5; no clear D gene. Germline CDR1 reads MNHEY; CDR2 reads SMNVEV (reference sequence). The CDR3 consists of 17 residues. Trimming took off 5 bases at V and 6 bases at J, with 23 bases between the two ends. CDR3 in DNA: TGTGCCAGCAGTCTTTTGTTTGTGAGTTCGAGGACTCAGCCCCAGCATTTT. Translated, it gives CASSLLFVSSRTQPQHF.

This clonotype was recorded many times. V gene TRBV5-6 combines with J gene TRBJ2-7, with D perhaps assigned TRBD1 or TRBD2 (5 bases each). The germline V and J ends were trimmed by 3 bases and 3 bases, with 7 bases remaining between them. The CDR3 length is 12 residues. The germline CDR1 and CDR2 sequences are SGHDT and YYEEEE. CDR3 sequence reads: CASSSGRYEQYF. In DNA form, the CDR3 reads TGTGCCAGCAGCTCGGGGCGCTACGAGCAGTACTTC.

This clonotype was observed many times. CDR3 DNA sequence: TGCGCCAGCAGCTTGGAGGCTAGCGGGAGGCAAAGCTCCTACAATGAGCAGTTCTTC. Its translation is CASSLEASGRQSSYNEQFF. This rearrangement joins TRBV5-1 to TRBJ2-1; 11 nucleotides line up with TRBD2. The junction had 8 bases not matched to a gene; V was cut back by 0 bases and J by 0 bases. Germline V CDR1 and CDR2: SGHRS, YFSETQ. The CDR3 contains 19 residues.

This clonotype was seen many times. The J gene is TRBJ2-1, the V gene TRBV5-1; D is ambiguous. Trimming took off 1 base at V and 5 bases at J, with 7 bases between the two ends. The CDR3 consists of 13 residues. Per the germline V gene, CDR1 is SGHRS and CDR2 is YFSETQ. DNA of the CDR3: TGCGCCAGCAGCTTGATAGCAGACAATGAGCAGTTCTTC. It translates to CASSLIADNEQFF.

V and J are TRBV20-1 and TRBJ2-7; TRBD2 aligns across 7 bases. Germline V lookup: CDR1 DFQATT, CDR2 SNEGSKA (reference sequence). After removal of 1 base from V and 2 bases from J, the junction contained 8 bases not matched to a gene. The CDR3 spans 15 residues. CDR3 DNA: TGCAGTGCTAGAGCTCGGCTAGCGGAGACCTACGAGCAGTACTTC. This gives the protein CSARARLAETYEQYF.

This chain joins TRBV27 and TRBJ1-1; a weak D match, TRBD1 (5 bases). Trimming pared 5 bases from V and 4 bases from J, leaving 14 bases between. CDR3 length: 14 amino acids. Germline V gene sequence: CDR1 MNHEY, CDR2 SMNVEV (reference sequence). The CDR3 region is CASSAGPPGTEAFF. The CDR3 coding sequence is TGTGCCAGCAGTGCAGGGCCCCCTGGCACTGAAGCTTTCTTT.

The gene calls are TRBV5-1 and TRBJ2-3; 8 bases line up with TRBD2. Per germline, CDR1 SGHRS and CDR2 YFSETQ. The junction had 5 bases not matched to a gene; V was cut back by 7 bases and J by 1 base. The CDR3 contains 14 residues. CDR3 sequence: CASGLAGRTDTQYF. DNA for the CDR3: TGCGCCAGCGGCCTAGCGGGCCGCACAGATACGCAGTATTTT.

This clonotype was seen many times. The rearrangement links TRBV29-1 to TRBJ2-1, with D maybe TRBD2 (5 bases). CDR3 length: 16 residues. The V end was cut by 4 bases, the J end by 4 bases, with 20 bases between. In germline, CDR1 is SQVTM, CDR2 ANQGSEA. This CDR3 reads CSVGGPGGMPYNEQFF. CDR3 DNA: TGCAGCGTTGGAGGACCAGGAGGAATGCCTTACAATGAGCAGTTCTTC.

As DNA, the CDR3 is TGTGCCTACGGGACAGGGGACGATACGCAGTATTTT. Translated: CAYGTGDDTQYF. The V and J genes are TRBV10-3 and TRBJ2-3, with 10 nucleotides matching TRBD1. The CDR3 has 12 amino acids. Germline CDR1 is ENHRY and CDR2 is SYGVKD. Losses at the gene ends were 11 bases for V and 6 bases for J; bases not matched to a gene: 5.

This clonotype was picked up a small number of times. The chain links TRBV7-9 to TRBJ1-6; maybe TRBD1 (5 bases). The CDR3 has 14 residues. V was cut by 10 bases and J by 5 bases, with 15 bases left in between. Germline CDR1 reads SEHNR; CDR2 reads FQNEAQ (reference sequence). The CDR3 nucleotides are TGTGCCACCAGGGCCGACCTCGATAATTCACCCCTCCACTTT. This codes for CATRADLDNSPLHF.